The 20 T cell receptor beta chains below all came from one sample that was sequenced in a study of response to subunit inactivated influenza vaccine. A single record per CDR3 protein comes from TCRdb applying MiXCR to the RT-PCR reads. The sample lists about 780,000 distinct CDR3 sequences; about a fifth were seen once. Here the sequenced sample was PBMCs from blood, taken roughly 5 days after vaccination. These receptor sequences come from a man aged 50 to 59 who received an inactivated influenza vaccine.

V gene TRBV4-1 combines with J gene TRBJ2-3; tentative D call: TRBD1 (5 bases). CDR1 MGHRA and CDR2 YSYEKL come from the germline V gene. The CDR3 contains 18 residues. Trimming took off 1 base at V and 1 base at J, with 18 bases between the two ends. The CDR3 coding sequence is TGCGCCAGCAGCCAAGTTGGGGCGACAAATAGGGGCACAGATACGCAGTATTTT. This encodes CASSQVGATNRGTDTQYF.

This clonotype was observed a handful of times. This chain uses TRBV28 with TRBJ2-1; D ambiguous. The CDR3 sequence is 12 residues long. The germline CDR1 and CDR2 sequences are MDHEN and SYDVKM. V shed 4 bases and J shed 11 bases, with 12 bases lying between them. CDR3 protein: CASSSPLGQQFF. The CDR3 DNA follows: TGTGCCAGCAGTTCTCCTTTAGGCCAGCAGTTCTTC.

This clonotype occurred a few times. CDR3 loop: CASSLGRGLDQPQHF. Written as DNA, the CDR3 is TGTGCCAGCAGCTTAGGAAGGGGGCTAGATCAGCCCCAGCATTTT. The chain employs TRBV7-6 and TRBJ1-5, with 7 bases fitting TRBD1. CDR1 and CDR2 (germline): SGHVS, FNYEAQ. The CDR3 contains 15 residues. J lost 5 bases, V lost 1 base, and 5 bases had no gene match.

The V call is TRBV20-1, the J call TRBJ1-4; D uncertain. The germline V gene has CDR1 DFQATT and CDR2 SNEGSKA (reference sequence). The V end was cut by 4 bases, the J end by 8 bases, with 5 bases between. CDR3 length equals 10 residues. CDR3 DNA sequence: TGCAGTGCTATGAGGGAAAAACTGTTTTTT. Translated: CSAMREKLFF.

Many counts were recorded for this clonotype. V and J are TRBV29-1 and TRBJ2-3; D is possibly TRBD1 (5 bases). Deletions cut 6 bases from V and 5 bases from J, with 6 bases between. The V gene's germline CDR1 is SQVTM and CDR2 ANQGSEA. The CDR3 consists of 10 residues. CDR3 sequence: CSVGEDTQYF. The CDR3 DNA follows: TGCAGCGTAGGGGAAGATACGCAGTATTTT.

This clonotype was counted ten times or more. V gene TRBV7-2 combines with J gene TRBJ1-3; D possibly corresponds to TRBD1 (5 bases). The CDR3 sequence is 15 residues long. CDR1 and CDR2 from the germline V gene are SGHTA and FQGNSA. V lost 1 base and J 1 base, leaving 8 bases between the germline ends. The chain's CDR3 is CASSLGAGSGNTIYF. Here the CDR3 DNA reads TGTGCCAGCAGCTTAGGTGCAGGGTCTGGAAACACCATATATTTT. Together with reference TRBV7-2 and TRBJ1-3, the CDR3 gives the full variable domain: GAGVSQSPSNKVTEKGKDVELRCDPISGHTALYWYRQSLGQGLEFLIYFQGNSAPDKSGLPSDRFSAERTGGSVSTLTIQRTQQEDSAVYLCASSLGAGSGNTIYFGEGSWLTVV.

This clonotype was counted between two and nine times. The chain joins TRBV7-9 to TRBJ1-1, with unresolved D. Trimming stripped 5 bases from V and 4 bases from J, with 11 bases between. This CDR3 comprises 13 residues. Per germline, CDR1 SEHNR and CDR2 FQNEAQ (reference sequence). CDR3 residues: CASSTQPGTEAFF. The CDR3 region has the DNA TGTGCCAGCAGCACTCAACCCGGCACTGAAGCTTTCTTT.

This clonotype has only a few counts. This chain connects TRBV6-1 to TRBJ2-7; 9 bases agree with TRBD1. The V gene end was trimmed by 7 bases and the J gene end by 6 bases; junction bases not matched to a gene: 7. Germline V gene sequence: CDR1 MNHNS, CDR2 SASEGT. CDR3 length: 13 residues. For the CDR3, the DNA is TGTGCCAGCAACCGGGACAGGGTCGGCGAGCAGTACTTC. This sequence encodes CASNRDRVGEQYF.

This clonotype was observed a few times. This chain connects TRBV15 to TRBJ1-4, with D possibly matching TRBD1 (6 bases). V dropped 5 bases and J dropped 11 bases, with 21 bases sitting between them. This CDR3 region has 15 residues. Germline loops: CDR1 LNHNV, CDR2 YYDKDF (reference sequence). DNA of the CDR3: TGTGCCACCAGCCACCTCAATGGACGGGGGGCGAAACTGTTTTTT. Translated: CATSHLNGRGAKLFF.

The chain carries TRBV5-1 and TRBJ1-1; 7 bases match TRBD1. The CDR3 covers 14 residues. CDR1 SGHRS and CDR2 YFSETQ come from the germline V gene. J lost 4 bases, V lost 0 bases, and 3 bases had no gene match. The CDR3 region has the DNA TGCGCCAGCAGCTTGGGGACAGGTTTCACTGAAGCTTTCTTT. Protein sequence: CASSLGTGFTEAFF.

The genes are TRBV12-3 or TRBV12-4 and TRBJ2-2; D gene uncertain. The CDR3 contains 14 residues. V gave up 0 bases and J gave up 6 bases, with 8 bases separating them. CDR3 in amino acids: CASSLASVPGELFF. DNA of the CDR3: TGTGCCAGCAGTTTAGCCTCAGTTCCCGGGGAGCTGTTTTTT.

This clonotype was counted only a few times. The rearrangement links TRBV5-1 to TRBJ2-1, with D perhaps TRBD2 (6 bases). The germline V gene has CDR1 SGHRS and CDR2 YFSETQ. This CDR3 is built from 16 residues. Trimming left V 0 bases short and J 5 bases short, with 15 bases between. Here the CDR3 DNA reads TGCGCCAGCAGCTTGGAACCGGGAGCACGAAACAATGAGCAGTTCTTC. It yields the protein CASSLEPGARNNEQFF.

The chain has TRBV19 and TRBJ2-1; D gene ambiguous. CDR3 length equals 14 residues. Germline values: CDR1 LNHDA, CDR2 SQIVND (reference sequence). Trimming pared 5 bases from V and 4 bases from J, leaving 12 bases between. The CDR3: CASSSSPSYNEQFF. CDR3 sequence (DNA): TGTGCCAGTAGTTCCTCCCCGAGTTACAATGAGCAGTTCTTC.

V usage is TRBV20-1 and J usage is TRBJ2-3; weak D call: TRBD1 (6 bases). V lost 3 bases to trimming and J lost 4 bases, with 14 bases between them. Germline CDR1 and CDR2: DFQATT and SNEGSKA (reference sequence). The CDR3 is 14 residues long. The CDR3 DNA reads TGCAGTGCTAGCTCGGACAGATCCCCAGATACGCAGTATTTT. Residues: CSASSDRSPDTQYF.

This clonotype was seen many times. V and J are TRBV7-6 and TRBJ2-3; D tentatively reads TRBD1 or TRBD2 (5 bases each). V was clipped by 7 bases and J by 0 bases, with 23 bases between them. The CDR3 contains 18 residues. Germline values: CDR1 SGHVS, CDR2 FNYEAQ. The CDR3 sequence is CASTKEPGPQTSTDTQYF. The CDR3 region has the DNA TGTGCCAGCACCAAAGAACCGGGACCTCAGACTAGCACAGATACGCAGTATTTT.

The gene calls are TRBV7-2 and TRBJ2-2, with D possibly matching TRBD1 (6 bases). The CDR3 spans 16 residues. Trimming took off 1 base at V and 6 bases at J, with 15 bases between the two ends. Germline CDR1 is SGHTA and CDR2 is FQGNSA. The CDR3, as DNA: TGTGCCAGCAGCTTAGGAACAGGGCTTACGGCCGGGGAGCTGTTTTTT. Translated, it gives CASSLGTGLTAGELFF.

The genes are TRBV10-3 and TRBJ2-3, with 11 nucleotides matching TRBD1. V lost 11 bases and J lost 4; bases outside the gene matches: 8. This CDR3 contains 14 residues. Germline V gene lookup returns CDR1 ENHRY and CDR2 SYGVKD. The CDR3 spells CAAWTGGRADTQYF. CDR3 sequence (DNA): TGTGCCGCCTGGACAGGGGGCAGGGCAGATACGCAGTATTTT.

The DNA for the CDR3 is TGCGCCAGCAGCCTGTCAGGACCGAAGAACACTGAAGCTTTCTTT. Encoded protein: CASSLSGPKNTEAFF. The V gene is TRBV5-1, the J gene TRBJ1-1, with D uncertain. Germline values: CDR1 SGHRS, CDR2 YFSETQ. The V end was cut by 4 bases, the J end by 1 base, with 14 bases between. CDR3 size: 15 residues.

This clonotype was seen ten or more times. J is TRBJ1-1 and V is TRBV12-3 or TRBV12-4; D is unresolved. The CDR3 is 14 amino acids. Between the trimmed V and J ends, which lost 7 bases and 7 bases, there was a span of 19 bases. The CDR3 here is CASTLEGDRGEAFF. The CDR3 DNA reads as TGTGCCAGCACCCTCGAGGGAGATCGTGGTGAAGCTTTCTTT.

The V and J genes are TRBV18 and TRBJ2-5; 13 bases match TRBD2. Trimming at V came to 4 bases and at J to 1 base, leaving 6 bases not matched to a gene. This CDR3 contains 17 residues. Germline V CDR1 and CDR2: KGHSH, LQKENI. CDR3 in amino acids: CASSLNGLAGAQETQYF. CDR3 nucleotide sequence: TGTGCCAGCTCACTCAACGGACTAGCGGGGGCCCAAGAGACCCAGTACTTC.